These T cell receptor beta chains were read from a single sample in a study of control samples from healthy donors and cancer patients. Method: immunoSEQ multiplex PCR; TCRdb's copy keeps in-frame clones and lacks some. Among 65,000 to 85,000 clones listed, 80% to 90% were seen once. Sequenced: PBMCs. Receptor source: a woman aged 50 to 60 with head and neck cancer. Both conserved end residues are part of each CDR3. The D gene is left open where the match is weak. Size is omitted from some rows. Given values are once, few, many or a class for expanded clones.

v_call	j_call	d_call	clone_size	cdr3_aa	cdr3_nt
TRBV2	TRBJ2-1	-	-	CASSEHSYNEQFF	TGTGCCAGCAGTGAACATTCCTACAATGAGCAGTTCTTC
TRBV14	TRBJ1-1	TRBD1	-	CASSQARQGNTEAFF	TGTGCCAGCAGCCAAGCGAGACAGGGAAACACTGAAGCTTTCTTT
TRBV30	TRBJ1-2	-	-	CAWSTKQASNYGYTF	TGTGCCTGGAGTACCAAACAGGCCTCTAACTATGGCTACACCTTC
TRBV5-1	TRBJ2-1	-	-	CASTGSSYNEQFF	TGCGCCAGCACCGGGAGCTCCTACAATGAGCAGTTCTTC
TRBV16	TRBJ1-2	-	-	CASSPRGTDYGYTF	TGTGCCAGCAGCCCACGGGGGACGGACTATGGCTACACCTTC
TRBV7-3	TRBJ2-2	-	-	CASSLRRNTGELFF	TGTGCCAGCAGCTTAAGGCGGAACACCGGGGAGCTGTTTTTT
TRBV2	TRBJ2-1	TRBD1	-	CASSGSGGSSYNEQFF	TGTGCCAGCTCCGGGTCAGGGGGCAGCTCCTACAATGAGCAGTTCTTC
TRBV1	TRBJ2-7	-	once	CTSSQANTHEQYF	TGCACCAGCAGCCAAGCCAACACCCACGAGCAGTACTTC
TRBV30	TRBJ1-5	TRBD1	once	CAWGQGNQPQHF	TGTGCCTGGGGACAGGGAAACCAGCCCCAGCATTTT
TRBV28	TRBJ2-5	TRBD1	once	CASSRDRGRETQYF	TGTGCCAGCAGCCGCGACAGGGGGCGAGAGACCCAGTACTTC
TRBV5-1	TRBJ1-2	-	-	CASSLDTGQAGYTF	TGCGCCAGCAGCTTGGACACAGGGCAGGCGGGCTACACCTTC
TRBV15	TRBJ1-1	-	-	CATRPSGAATEAFF	TGTGCCACCAGACCCTCAGGGGCAGCTACTGAAGCTTTCTTT
TRBV7-9	TRBJ1-4	-	-	CASSLRGEGEKLFF	TGTGCCAGCAGCTTACGAGGGGAAGGTGAAAAACTGTTTTTT
TRBV10-1	TRBJ1-5	-	-	CASSESIEQPQHF	TGCGCCAGCAGTGAGTCTATAGAGCAGCCCCAGCATTTT
TRBV11-3	TRBJ1-1	-	once	CASSPGRLNTEAFF	TGTGCCAGCAGCCCAGGACGGCTGAACACTGAAGCTTTCTTT
TRBV6-2/TRBV6-3	TRBJ1-2	-	-	CASSSLGTDYGYTF	TGTGCCAGCAGTTCCCTTGGGACCGACTATGGCTACACCTTC
TRBV7-3	TRBJ2-1	TRBD2	-	CASSSGLATYNEQFF	TGTGCCAGCAGCTCGGGACTAGCAACCTACAATGAGCAGTTCTTC
TRBV19	TRBJ2-7	-	-	CASSRNARQSNGEQYF	TGTGCCAGTAGCCGTAATGCGAGACAGTCCAACGGCGAGCAGTACTTC
TRBV5-1	TRBJ1-3	-	-	CASSLTGTGNTIYF	TGCGCCAGCAGCTTGACAGGGACTGGAAACACCATATATTTT
TRBV30	TRBJ2-7	-	-	CAWSGPGQGLMPTYEQYF	TGTGCCTGGAGTGGGCCGGGACAAGGCCTTATGCCCACCTACGAGCAGTACTTC
TRBV3-1/TRBV3-2	TRBJ2-5	-	-	CASSQDKGTIETQYF	TGTGCCAGCAGCCAAGATAAGGGGACGATAGAGACCCAGTACTTC
TRBV7-3	TRBJ2-3	TRBD2	-	CASSARRGGREDTQYF	TGTGCCAGCAGCGCCCGGCGCGGGGGTAGGGAAGATACGCAGTATTTT
TRBV25-1	TRBJ2-3	-	-	CASSVGLAPTDTQYF	TGTGCCAGCAGTGTGGGACTCGCCCCCACAGATACGCAGTATTTT
TRBV10-3	TRBJ1-2	-	-	CAISESKGSYTF	TGTGCCATCAGTGAGTCGAAGGGCAGCTACACCTTC
TRBV27	TRBJ1-2	TRBD1	-	CASGGTGAGYTF	TGTGCCAGCGGGGGGACAGGGGCTGGCTACACCTTC
TRBV2	TRBJ2-2	TRBD1	-	CASSSTGTGAVAGELFF	TGTGCCAGCAGTTCAACCGGGACAGGGGCGGTGGCCGGGGAGCTGTTTTTT
TRBV5-4	TRBJ2-7	-	-	CASSLRPVGAYEQYF	TGTGCCAGCAGCTTGAGACCGGTGGGTGCCTACGAGCAGTACTTC
TRBV2	TRBJ2-2	-	-	CASIRGNTGELFF	TGTGCCAGCATTAGGGGGAATACCGGGGAGCTGTTTTTT
TRBV10-2	TRBJ2-7	-	-	CASSPGFSYEQYF	TGCGCCAGCAGTCCGGGGTTCTCCTACGAGCAGTACTTC
TRBV2	TRBJ1-5	-	-	CASSEGRSNQPQHF	TGTGCCAGCAGTGAAGGACGGAGCAATCAGCCCCAGCATTTT
TRBV5-5	TRBJ2-5	-	-	CASSQVPETQYF	TGTGCCAGCAGCCAGGTCCCGGAGACCCAGTACTTC
TRBV28	TRBJ1-5	TRBD1	-	CASSLETGGGNQPQHF	TGTGCCAGCAGTTTAGAGACAGGGGGTGGCAATCAGCCCCAGCATTTT
TRBV6-5	TRBJ1-4	TRBD1	-	CASRPTGGSEKLFF	TGTGCCAGCAGACCCACAGGGGGCAGTGAAAAACTGTTTTTT
TRBV9	TRBJ1-2	-	-	CASSVAPRGDGYTF	TGTGCCAGCAGCGTAGCCCCTAGGGGGGACGGCTACACCTTC
TRBV18	TRBJ1-1	-	-	CASSPIRSAGTNTEAFF	TGTGCCAGCTCACCAATAAGATCGGCAGGCACTAACACTGAAGCTTTCTTT
TRBV6-4	TRBJ2-3	TRBD2	-	CASSLSGESADTQYF	TGTGCCAGCAGTCTTAGCGGGGAGAGCGCAGATACGCAGTATTTT
TRBV5-1	TRBJ2-1	TRBD2	-	CASSGLAAVGEQFF	TGCGCCAGCAGCGGACTAGCGGCGGTGGGTGAGCAGTTCTTC
TRBV3-1/TRBV3-2	TRBJ2-7	-	-	CASSQESLAKGHEQYF	TGTGCCAGCAGCCAAGAAAGCCTAGCTAAAGGACACGAGCAGTACTTC
TRBV9	TRBJ2-5	-	-	CASSVEAGGYQETQYF	TGTGCCAGCAGCGTAGAGGCAGGGGGGTACCAAGAGACCCAGTACTTC
TRBV30	TRBJ2-5	-	-	CAWSDRAPETQYF	TGTGCCTGGAGTGACAGGGCACCAGAGACCCAGTACTTC
TRBV5-5	TRBJ2-1	-	-	CASSLALRQTYNEQFF	TGTGCCAGCAGCTTGGCTCTACGACAGACCTACAATGAGCAGTTCTTC
TRBV5-1	TRBJ2-7	-	few	CASSLDFYEQYF	TGCGCCAGCAGCTTGGACTTCTACGAGCAGTACTTC
TRBV6-1	TRBJ2-2	-	-	CASSEWGAGRNTGELFF	TGTGCCAGCAGTGAATGGGGGGCGGGGCGGAACACCGGGGAGCTGTTTTTT
TRBV5-4	TRBJ2-4	-	-	CASSLRSVSLLAKNIQYF	TGTGCCAGCAGCTTGAGGTCGGTATCCCTGCTAGCCAAAAACATTCAGTACTTC
TRBV6-1	TRBJ1-5	-	-	CASSEGGTAGQPQHF	TGTGCCAGCAGTGAAGGAGGGACTGCGGGCCAGCCCCAGCATTTT
TRBV6-1	TRBJ1-4	-	-	CASSEMGTPEKLFF	TGTGCCAGCAGTGAAATGGGGACTCCTGAAAAACTGTTTTTT
TRBV7-9	TRBJ1-3	-	-	CASSLPGGDTIYF	TGTGCCAGCAGCTTACCCGGTGGAGACACCATATATTTT
TRBV7-6	TRBJ1-1	-	-	CASSLRGKNTEAFF	TGTGCCAGCAGCTTGAGGGGTAAGAACACTGAAGCTTTCTTT
TRBV24-1	TRBJ1-2	-	-	CATSGGRENYGYTF	TGTGCCACCAGTGGCGGCAGGGAGAACTATGGCTACACCTTC
TRBV2	TRBJ1-1	-	medium-sized	CASMGARPDTEAFF	TGTGCCAGCATGGGGGCTCGGCCGGACACTGAAGCTTTCTTT
TRBV3-1/TRBV3-2	TRBJ1-2	-	-	CASSPLRTERMDGYTF	TGTGCCAGCAGCCCCCTAAGGACGGAACGAATGGATGGCTACACCTTC
TRBV15	TRBJ1-2	-	-	CATSRDLRDANYGYTF	TGTGCCACCAGCAGAGATCTCCGGGACGCAAACTATGGCTACACCTTC
TRBV5-6	TRBJ1-2	-	-	CASRPPWGVVGGYTF	TGTGCCAGCAGGCCGCCGTGGGGCGTAGTAGGTGGCTACACCTTC
TRBV20-1	TRBJ2-7	-	-	CSASTGGGNSYEQYF	TGCAGTGCTAGTACCGGCGGCGGTAACTCTTACGAGCAGTACTTC
TRBV27	TRBJ2-3	-	-	CASSAGSGTDTQYF	TGTGCCAGCAGTGCGGGGAGTGGCACAGATACGCAGTATTTT
TRBV20-1	TRBJ2-7	-	-	CSASLWGGAYEQYF	TGCAGTGCTAGTCTTTGGGGGGGGGCTTACGAGCAGTACTTC
TRBV7-8	TRBJ1-4	-	-	CASSLARRQTNEKLFF	TGTGCCAGCAGCTTAGCGAGGCGACAGACAAATGAAAAACTGTTTTTT